This T cell receptor beta chain emerged from a study of blood T cell repertoires in COVID-19. The protocol was immunoSEQ multiplex PCR, while the TCRdb copy is restricted to in-frame clones and leaves out a portion. The sample includes fewer than 200,000 clones, 80% to 90% of them seen just once. The sample taken for sequencing was peripheral blood. This TCR came from a woman older than 75 with COVID-19, enrolled during active disease.

CDR3 nucleotides: TGTGCCAGCAGCTTAGTTGCGGAAGCGAACACCGGGGAGCTGTTTTTT. Amino acids: CASSLVAEANTGELFF. The V and J genes are TRBV7-6 and TRBJ2-2; D is undetermined. CDR1 SGHVS and CDR2 FNYEAQ come from the germline V gene. The CDR3 covers 16 residues. V was trimmed by 1 base and J by 0 bases, leaving 9 bases between them.